This T cell receptor (beta chain) emerged from a study of CD8 T cells in ankylosing spondylitis. Findings of the study overall: Disease-linked clones reportedly showed significant enrichment in matched ankylosing spondylitis synovial fluid. Among TCR beta sequences, a motif of 7 to 9 highly homologous variants appeared characteristic of ankylosing spondylitis blood.

By quantitative 5'-RACE with molecular barcodes, the TCR beta libraries were made. From the 5' RACE reads, TCRdb called clonotypes with MiXCR, one entry per CDR3 protein. The sample includes more than 300,000 distinct CDR3 sequences, around 8% of them seen just once. This CDR3 contains 13 residues. V lost 4 bases, J lost 1 base, and 8 bases lay in between. Germline V gene lookup returns CDR1 SGHRS and CDR2 YFSETQ. This clonotype showed up just a few times. The antigen is undetermined. This chain joins TRBV5-1 and TRBJ2-5; no firm D call. Sequences were obtained from blood, either unsorted or a sorted T cell fraction (not recorded which). This clonotype originated in a male donor with ankylosing spondylitis. The chain's CDR3 is CASSPVFQETQYF. Here the CDR3 DNA reads TGCGCCAGCAGCCCCGTTTTCCAAGAGACCCAGTACTTC. The full variable domain, rest sourced from reference TRBV5-1 and TRBJ2-5, is KAGVTQTPRYLIKTRGQQVTLSCSPISGHRSVSWYQQTPGQGLQFLFEYFSETQRNKGNFPGRFSGRQFSNSRSEMNVSTLELGDSALYLCASSPVFQETQYFGPGTRLLVL.